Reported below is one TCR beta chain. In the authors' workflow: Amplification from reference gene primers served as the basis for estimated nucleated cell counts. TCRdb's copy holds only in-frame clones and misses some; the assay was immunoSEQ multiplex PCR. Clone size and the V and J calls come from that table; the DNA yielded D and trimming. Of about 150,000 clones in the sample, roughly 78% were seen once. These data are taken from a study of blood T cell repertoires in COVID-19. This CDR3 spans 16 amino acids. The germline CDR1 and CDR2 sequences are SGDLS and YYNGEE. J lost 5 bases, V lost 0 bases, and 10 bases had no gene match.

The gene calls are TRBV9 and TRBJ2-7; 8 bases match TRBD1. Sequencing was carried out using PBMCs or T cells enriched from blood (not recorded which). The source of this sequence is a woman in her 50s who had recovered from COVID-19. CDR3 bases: TGTGCCAGCAGCGTAGCTGGCCGGACAGGGTCCGACGAGCAGTACTTC. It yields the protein CASSVAGRTGSDEQYF.